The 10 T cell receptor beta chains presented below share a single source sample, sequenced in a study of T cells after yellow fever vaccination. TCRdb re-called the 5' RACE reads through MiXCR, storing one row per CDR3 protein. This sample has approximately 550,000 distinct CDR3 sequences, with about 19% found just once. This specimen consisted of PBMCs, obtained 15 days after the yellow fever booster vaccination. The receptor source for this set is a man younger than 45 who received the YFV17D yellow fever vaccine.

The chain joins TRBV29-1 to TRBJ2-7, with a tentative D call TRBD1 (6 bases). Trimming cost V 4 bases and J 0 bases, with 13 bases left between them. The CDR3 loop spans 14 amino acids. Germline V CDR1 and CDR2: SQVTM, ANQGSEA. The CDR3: CSVGPTGSSYEQYF. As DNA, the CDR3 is TGCAGCGTTGGACCAACAGGGAGCTCCTACGAGCAGTACTTC.

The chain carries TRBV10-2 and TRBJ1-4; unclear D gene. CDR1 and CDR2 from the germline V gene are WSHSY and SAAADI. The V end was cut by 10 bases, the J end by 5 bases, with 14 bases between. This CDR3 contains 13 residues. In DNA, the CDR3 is TGCGCCACAAAGAGTGGGAAAAATGAAAAACTGTTTTTT. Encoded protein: CATKSGKNEKLFF.

CDR3 sequence: CSAPLQKQGGEKLFF. The DNA for the CDR3 is TGCAGTGCACCCCTACAAAAACAGGGAGGTGAAAAACTGTTTTTT. The chain is built from TRBV20-1 and TRBJ1-4; a weak D match, TRBD1 (6 bases). This CDR3 comprises 15 residues. Trimming pared 6 bases from V and 7 bases from J, leaving 21 bases between. Per germline, CDR1 DFQATT and CDR2 SNEGSKA (reference sequence).

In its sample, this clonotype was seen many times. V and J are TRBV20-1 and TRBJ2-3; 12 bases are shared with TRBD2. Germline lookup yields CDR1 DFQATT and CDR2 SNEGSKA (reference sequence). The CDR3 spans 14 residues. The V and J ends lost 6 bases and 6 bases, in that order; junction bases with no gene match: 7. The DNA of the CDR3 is TGCAGTGCCCGACTAGCGGGAGAGTCTGATACGCAGTATTTT. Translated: CSARLAGESDTQYF.

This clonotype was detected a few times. The DNA of the CDR3 is TGCGCCAGCAGCCAAGATAGCGGGACCACAGATACGCAGTATTTT. Residues: CASSQDSGTTDTQYF. The chain combines TRBV4-3 with TRBJ2-3; 8 bases are shared with TRBD2. J lost 2 bases, V lost 0 bases, and 1 base had no gene match. The CDR3 sequence is 15 residues long. Germline CDR1 LGHNA, CDR2 YSLEER.

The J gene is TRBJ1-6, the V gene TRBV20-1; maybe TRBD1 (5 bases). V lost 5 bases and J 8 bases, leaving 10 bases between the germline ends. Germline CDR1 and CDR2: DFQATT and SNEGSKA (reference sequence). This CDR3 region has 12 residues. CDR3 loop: CSARQGDSPLHF. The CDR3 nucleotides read TGCAGTGCTCGGCAGGGAGATTCACCCCTCCACTTT.

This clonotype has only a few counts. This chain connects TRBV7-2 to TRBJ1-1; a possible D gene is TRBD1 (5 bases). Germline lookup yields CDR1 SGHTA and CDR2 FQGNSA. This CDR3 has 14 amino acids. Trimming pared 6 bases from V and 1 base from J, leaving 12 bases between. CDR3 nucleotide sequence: TGTGCCAGCAGTTCCCAGGGCGCGAACACTGAAGCTTTCTTT. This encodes CASSSQGANTEAFF.

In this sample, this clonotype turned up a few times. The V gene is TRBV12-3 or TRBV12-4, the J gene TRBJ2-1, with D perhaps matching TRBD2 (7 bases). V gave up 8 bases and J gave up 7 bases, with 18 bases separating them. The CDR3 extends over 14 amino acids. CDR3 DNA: TGTGCCAGCCAAGGGCGGGGGCCCTCTAATGAGCAGTTCTTC. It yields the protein CASQGRGPSNEQFF.

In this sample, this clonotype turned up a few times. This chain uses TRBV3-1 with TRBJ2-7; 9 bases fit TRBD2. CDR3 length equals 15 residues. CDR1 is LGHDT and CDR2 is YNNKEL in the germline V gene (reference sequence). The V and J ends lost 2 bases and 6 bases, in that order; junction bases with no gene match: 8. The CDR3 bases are TGTGCCAGCAGCCAACGTCGGCTAGCGGGAAGCGAGCAGTACTTC. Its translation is CASSQRRLAGSEQYF.

CDR3 region: CASSEKGSNQPQHF. CDR3 bases: TGTGCCAGCAGTGAAAAGGGGAGCAATCAGCCCCAGCATTTT. V gene TRBV25-1 combines with J gene TRBJ1-5, with a possible D match to TRBD1 (5 bases). The V end lost 2 bases, the J end lost 1 base, and 6 bases lay between the germline ends. Germline V CDR1 and CDR2: MGHDK, SYGVNS. The length of the CDR3 is 14 residues.